These 23 T cell receptor beta chains share one sample of origin, sequenced in a study of cytomegalovirus exposure and HLA in healthy donors. PCR was performed using 60 Vbeta and 13 Jbeta primers. Sequencing used immunoSEQ multiplex PCR; TCRdb keeps in-frame clones, though not all of them. The table lists about 170,000 clones, approximately 75% of them singletons, with approximately 1.5% in the top ten. What was sequenced was PBMCs. The receptors originated from a girl aged 5 to 17 in good health and CMV-seronegative.

The chain has TRBV5-1 and TRBJ1-1, with a tentative D call TRBD1 (6 bases). This CDR3 is 13 amino acids long. Germline V gene lookup returns CDR1 SGHRS and CDR2 YFSETQ. V lost 5 bases, J lost 3 bases, and 11 bases lay in between. The CDR3 region is CASRSNRDTEAFF. The CDR3 DNA reads as TGCGCCAGCAGATCGAACAGGGACACTGAAGCTTTCTTT.

This chain joins TRBV18 and TRBJ1-6, with 9 nucleotides matching TRBD1. The CDR3 extends over 15 amino acids. Per germline, CDR1 KGHSH and CDR2 LQKENI. Trimming took 5 bases from V and 9 from J; bases not matched to a gene: 8. CDR3 in DNA: TGTGCCAGCTCAAACTGGGACAGGGAGGTTTCACCCCTCCACTTT. Residues: CASSNWDREVSPLHF.

This clone was seen more than once but under ten times. The chain is built from TRBV2 and TRBJ1-6, with 8 positions matching TRBD1. The CDR3 is 14 residues long. Germline V lookup: CDR1 SNHLY, CDR2 FYNNEI. V was pared by 7 bases and J by 7 bases, with 6 bases of the junction left unmatched. The CDR3 coding sequence is TGTGCCAGCACGGGACAGGTAGAAAATTCACCCCTCCACTTT. Amino acids: CASTGQVENSPLHF.

This chain joins TRBV27 and TRBJ2-7, with D perhaps matching TRBD1 (6 bases). Looked up from germline, CDR1 is MNHEY and CDR2 is SMNVEV (reference sequence). The germline V and J ends were trimmed by 1 base and 0 bases, with 16 bases remaining between them. This CDR3 region has 17 residues. The chain's CDR3 is CASSLWSRDRSSYEQYF. The CDR3 DNA reads as TGTGCCAGCAGTTTATGGAGTCGTGACAGGAGCTCCTACGAGCAGTACTTC.

The rearrangement joins TRBV11-2 to TRBJ1-1, with D tentatively TRBD1 (6 bases). V lost 6 bases and J 0 bases, leaving 8 bases between the germline ends. The CDR3 is 13 residues long. Germline assignment: CDR1 SGHAT and CDR2 FQNNGV. In nucleotides, the CDR3 is TGTGCCAGCAGAACAGGGATGAACACTGAAGCTTTCTTT. It codes for CASRTGMNTEAFF. The complete variable domain, with remaining parts taken from reference TRBV11-2 and TRBJ1-1, reads EAGVAQSPRYKIIEKRQSVAFWCNPISGHATLYWYQQILGQGPKLLIQFQNNGVVDDSQLPKDRFSAERLKGVDSTLKIQPAKLEDSAVYLCASRTGMNTEAFFGQGTRLTVV.

The rearrangement uses TRBV7-9 and TRBJ1-1; 9 bases line up with TRBD1. Germline V gives CDR1 SEHNR, CDR2 FQNEAQ (reference sequence). CDR3 length: 14 amino acids. The V and J ends lost 6 bases and 4 bases, in that order; junction bases with no gene match: 6. The CDR3 DNA reads TGTGCCAGCAGAGAGGGACAGGGAGGCACTGAAGCTTTCTTT. Amino acid sequence: CASREGQGGTEAFF.

CDR3 amino acids: CAISESMAGSGSPLHF. Here the CDR3 DNA reads TGTGCCATCAGTGAGTCGATGGCGGGGTCGGGTTCACCCCTCCACTTT. The V and J genes are TRBV10-3 and TRBJ1-6; D ambiguous. CDR3 length equals 16 residues. The V and J ends lost 0 bases and 9 bases respectively, with 15 bases between them. Germline assignment: CDR1 ENHRY and CDR2 SYGVKD.

The V gene is TRBV4-1, the J gene TRBJ2-7; D is unclear. The germline gives CDR1 MGHRA, CDR2 YSYEKL. The CDR3 sequence is 11 residues long. CDR3 loop: CASSQIVTKSV. The CDR3 nucleotides read TGCGCCAGCAGCCAAATAGTGACAAAGTCGGTC.

This sequence joins TRBV4-1 and TRBJ2-5; no reliable D call. Germline lookup yields CDR1 MGHRA and CDR2 YSYEKL. Trimming removed 4 bases from V and 2 bases from J, with 8 bases in between. This CDR3 comprises 13 residues. The CDR3 loop reads CASSPQMQETQYF. Written as DNA, the CDR3 is TGCGCCAGCAGCCCCCAGATGCAAGAGACCCAGTACTTC.

For this clone: This sample includes further DNA sequences coding for the same CDR3. This chain joins TRBV2 and TRBJ1-5; no clear D. The CDR3 spans 15 residues. Trimming took off 1 base at V and 0 bases at J, with 7 bases between the two ends. CDR1 and CDR2 (germline): SNHLY, FYNNEI. The CDR3 here is CASSEGQYSNQPQHF. The CDR3 coding sequence is TGTGCCAGCAGTGAAGGGCAATATAGCAATCAGCCCCAGCATTTT.

The rearrangement uses TRBV11-2 and TRBJ2-2, with D perhaps TRBD2 (5 bases). CDR1 SGHAT and CDR2 FQNNGV come from the germline V gene. The length of the CDR3 is 14 residues. The V gene lost 7 bases and the J gene lost 5 bases, with 14 bases spanning the gap. For the CDR3, the DNA is TGTGCCAGCATCCTAATTCGGGGAACCGGGGAGCTGTTTTTT. Amino acid sequence: CASILIRGTGELFF.

This chain links TRBV5-1 with TRBJ2-3, with 8 bases identical to TRBD1. With V trimmed by 3 bases and J by 8 bases, 11 bases remained unmatched. The CDR3 is 15 residues long. Germline V gene sequence: CDR1 SGHRS, CDR2 YFSETQ. DNA for the CDR3: TGCGCCAGCAGCTCTGGACAGGGATCCGGTGGTACGCAGTATTTT. Its protein product is CASSSGQGSGGTQYF.

V is TRBV6-8 and J is TRBJ1-1; possible D gene TRBD1, 5 bases. This CDR3 has 13 residues. V was shortened by 2 bases and J by 8 bases, with 12 bases between the two germline ends. CDR1 is MNHGY, CDR2 SAAAGT, per germline. The CDR3 DNA follows: TGTGCCAGCAGTTACAGGGGTTTTAGGGAAGCTTTCTTT. This encodes CASSYRGFREAFF.

The rearrangement joins TRBV5-1 to TRBJ2-7; TRBD2 might be the D (5 bases). The CDR3 totals 13 residues. CDR1 SGHRS and CDR2 YFSETQ come from the germline V gene. V was shortened by 4 bases and J by 2 bases, with 10 bases between the two germline ends. In DNA, the CDR3 is TGCGCCAGCAGCGTATACGGGGCCTACGAGCAGTACTTC. Translated, it gives CASSVYGAYEQYF.

The J gene is TRBJ1-1, the V gene TRBV5-4, with D hard to call. Trimming stripped 4 bases from V and 0 bases from J, with 13 bases between. Germline V CDR1 and CDR2: SGHNT, YYREEE (reference sequence). The CDR3 is made up of 15 amino acids. The DNA for the CDR3 is TGTGCCAGCAGCCCGGGAGCGGAAATGAACACTGAAGCTTTCTTT. Translated: CASSPGAEMNTEAFF.

This chain links TRBV5-1 with TRBJ1-3, with D maybe TRBD1 (6 bases). The CDR3 length is 21 residues. CDR1 and CDR2 (germline): SGHRS, YFSETQ. Trimming cost V 2 bases and J 0 bases, with 27 bases left between them. Written as DNA, the CDR3 is TGCGCCAGCAGCTTAGGGCACAGGGATCTGTGGAGAACCCTCTCTGGAAACACCATATATTTT. Residues: CASSLGHRDLWRTLSGNTIYF.

The chain has TRBV6-1 and TRBJ1-4; weak D call: TRBD1 (6 bases). The ends were cut back, 6 bases at V and 4 bases at J, with 12 bases in the middle. The CDR3 covers 14 residues. CDR1 MNHNS and CDR2 SASEGT come from the germline V gene. The CDR3 nucleotides read TGTGCCAGCAGCGTGGACAGTTTTAATGAAAAACTGTTTTTT. This gives the protein CASSVDSFNEKLFF.

The V call is TRBV19, the J call TRBJ2-1; D possibly corresponds to TRBD2 (5 bases). The CDR3 is 17 amino acids. Germline V gene data show CDR1 as LNHDA and CDR2 as SQIVND (reference sequence). V was pared by 5 bases and J by 4 bases, with 21 bases between. The CDR3 nucleotides are TGTGCCAGTAGTGCCCGCGGTGAGCGGTCGGTTTACAATGAGCAGTTCTTC. This codes for CASSARGERSVYNEQFF.

Comment on this clone: This sample includes further DNA sequences coding for the same CDR3. The chain combines TRBV9 with TRBJ1-6; TRBD1 matches at 8 bases. CDR1 is SGDLS, CDR2 YYNGEE, per germline. This CDR3 has 14 residues. V dropped 0 bases and J dropped 9; count of bases not matched to a gene: 2. The CDR3 nucleotides are TGTGCCAGCAGCGTAGCTACAGGGGGTTCACCCCTCCACTTT. This encodes CASSVATGGSPLHF.

This sequence joins TRBV6-6 and TRBJ1-3; maybe TRBD1 (5 bases). CDR3 length equals 13 residues. CDR1 MNHNY and CDR2 SVGAGI come from the germline V gene (reference sequence). The V end lost 5 bases, the J end lost 4 bases, and 9 bases lay between the germline ends. The CDR3 region is CASSPRGGNTIYF. CDR3 in DNA: TGTGCCAGCAGTCCCCGGGGGGGAAACACCATATATTTT.

This chain connects TRBV28 to TRBJ1-1, with TRBD1 identical over 7 bases. Germline trimming cut 6 bases from V and 3 bases from J; bases unmatched to any gene: 13. CDR1 is MDHEN, CDR2 SYDVKM, per germline. The CDR3 loop spans 16 amino acids. CDR3 DNA: TGTGCCAGCAGCACGAGGGGCAGGGGGTGGTACACTGAAGCTTTCTTT. Translation: CASSTRGRGWYTEAFF.

This chain connects TRBV2 to TRBJ2-3, with 14 positions matching TRBD2. The J segment lost 6 bases and the V segment lost 6 bases, leaving 8 bases of the junction unmatched. CDR1 and CDR2 from the germline V gene are SNHLY and FYNNEI. The CDR3 covers 16 residues. CDR3 sequence: CASSPTSGGAGDTQYF. CDR3 DNA: TGTGCCAGCAGCCCGACTAGCGGGGGGGCCGGGGATACGCAGTATTTT.

The chain carries TRBV19 and TRBJ1-2; D unresolved. V gave up 1 base and J gave up 4 bases, with 10 bases separating them. The germline CDR1 and CDR2 sequences are LNHDA and SQIVND (reference sequence). The CDR3 is 14 residues long. The CDR3 protein is CASSIGPAPYGYTF. As DNA, the CDR3 is TGTGCCAGTAGTATAGGGCCTGCTCCCTATGGCTACACCTTC.